This record concerns one T cell receptor (beta chain) sequence. Data came from immunoSEQ multiplex PCR; TCRdb stores just in-frame clones and leaves some out. There are roughly 32,000 clones in the sample; approximately 80% occur only once, and approximately 25% lies in the top ten. CDR1 LNHDA and CDR2 SQIVND come from the germline V gene (reference sequence). The CDR3 spans 16 residues. V was pared by 5 bases and J by 3 bases, with 8 bases of the junction left unmatched. The data were obtained in a study of radiotherapy plus CTLA-4 blockade in lung cancer. Sequencing used peripheral blood, obtained from a patient treated with radiotherapy plus ipilimumab. The sequence came from a human donor with non-small cell lung cancer that progressed on radiotherapy plus ipilimumab. V and J are TRBV19 and TRBJ2-1; 9 nucleotides line up with TRBD1. The chain's CDR3 is CASSPAGTGIYNEQFF. In DNA, the CDR3 is TGTGCCAGTAGTCCGGCCGGGACAGGGATCTACAATGAGCAGTTCTTC.